This note documents a single TCR beta chain sequence. Which antigen it targets is not known. Per-nucleotide qualities are absent, and no much larger clonotype sits a single base away. Using the deep immunoSEQ assay, multiplex PCR amplified TCR CDR3 regions from genomic DNA. Extracted genomic DNA from each cell subset was distributed evenly across all wells of several immunoSEQ 96-well plates, and each plate was treated as a replicate. Each replicate PCR for unsorted PBMC received roughly 0.3 ug genomic DNA, equal to about 30,000 T cell genomes. Ten immunoSEQ deep assay plates were used to sequence unsorted PBMC genomic DNA. Purified libraries were quantified with a Qubit 3.0 fluorometer, sized on a Bioanalyzer 2100, and re-quantified with the KAPA Library Quantification kit. Each immunoSEQ 96-well plate was sequenced on its own single-read 150-cycle Illumina NextSeq 550 flow cell. The original pipeline was this. Because the immunoSEQ output held only junctional sequences and lacked quality scores, the filtering could not match the filtering applied to full-length reads. To assign V/J genes and CDR3, sequences were annotated using PyIR, a Python wrapper for IgBLAST v1.9, with IMGT germline references. Any read was removed if the V/J assignment was weak (E-value above 1e-6), the CDR3 was missing, or the read contained stop codons, out-of-frame junctions, or ambiguous translated residues. A V3J clonotype was defined by an identical inferred V gene, J gene, and CDR3 amino acid sequence. Percentage overlap between repertoires was calculated by dividing the number of shared unique clonotypes by the size of the smaller repertoire. RTK rarefaction, the Chao1 estimator, and Recon v2.1 estimates of unobserved clonotypes were used to assess repertoire richness. TCRdb's version of the immuneACCESS table is confined to in-frame rearrangements and falls short of the full clone set. An unresolved V gene accounts for under half of the shortfall where checked; the remainder is of unknown origin. V, J and clone size derive from that table, while D and trimming were established from the DNA sequence. Across this sample there are around 500,000 clones, with roughly 77% seen only once. The top ten constitute roughly 13% of the sample.

The sample belongs to a study of shared clonotypes between healthy human individuals (dated by TCRdb to 2020 to 2022). A note on the overall study: A couple of women and three men aged 18 to 49 years were included in the cohort. Per donor, leukapheresis produced somewhere between about 0.94 and 9.5 billion PBMCs. To estimate repertoire size and how much clonotype sharing occurs between individuals, the study deeply sequenced the blood TCR repertoires of several healthy adults. Different laboratories and diverse techniques were used to prepare libraries and sequence TCR repertoires, to increase sequencing depth and limit assay-specific biases. Here is what the overall study found, with its caveats: Sampling was restricted to blood, and TCR repertoires in tissues likely differ from the TCR repertoires found in blood. Pairwise subsampling indicated that sequencing depth was expected to affect the degree of clonotype sharing among donors. Because the study included only a small number of donors, the genetic and exposure-history diversity represented was limited.

The donors were healthy, HIV-negative adults who had no recently reported acute infections or vaccinations. All donors were Caucasian adults living in Nashville, Tennessee, USA. In the unsorted samples, 87 million or so PBMCs were counted, and genomic DNA was extracted using the QIAamp DNA Blood Mini kit. After blood collection by leukapheresis, PBMCs were isolated using Ficoll-Histopaque density gradient centrifugation and then cryopreserved in the vapor phase of liquid nitrogen. V gives up 5 bases and J gives up 1 base, and the segment between their germline ends measures 14 bases. According to the germline V gene, CDR1 reads SGHTA and CDR2 reads FQGNSA. The CDR3 numbers 15 residues from cysteine through phenylalanine. Only the CDR3 portion is preserved as DNA: 45 bases, with reading frame beginning at the first base.

Sequenced material: PBMCs. Recombination connected TRBV7-2 to TRBJ2-5; the best D guess is TRBD2, with 6 bases matching. The clonotype comes from a woman aged 40 to 50 in good health. Some clones in this sample may be carry-over from other donors' samples. CDR3 region: CASSEGPRGQETQYF. The base sequence is TGTGCCAGCAGCGAGGGACCGCGGGGCCAAGAGACCCAGTACTTC.